This T cell receptor (beta chain) derives from a study of naive and memory T cell subsets. Study-wide results and caveats: In naive cells, over 90% of TCR sequences were seen only once.

Trimming stripped 0 bases from V and 0 bases from J, with 5 bases between. The length of the CDR3 is 14 residues. From germline, CDR1 is KGHSH and CDR2 LQKENI. Comments on this clonotype: Antigen unknown.

Overnight CMV lysate stimulation of fresh PBMCs defined donor CMV status by CD4+ IFNgamma. Four subsets defined by CD45RA and CD27 were sorted after CD3, CD4, CD8 and live/dead staining. An equimolar mix of two oligonucleotides served as the beta constant-region primer for TRBC1 and TRBC2. TCRdb used MiXCR to reprocess the UMI-ligation and nested PCR reads, holding one entry per CDR3 protein. The data contain 120,000 to 150,000 distinct CDR3 sequences, about a sixth of them singletons. Sequenced: naive CD4+ T cells from blood. J is TRBJ1-2 and V is TRBV18; D gene unclear. The sequence came from a human donor in good health. CDR3 nucleotide sequence: TGTGCCAGCTCACCACCGCAGTCTAACTATGGCTACACCTTC. Amino acids: CASSPPQSNYGYTF.